This T cell receptor (beta chain) was observed in a study of cytomegalovirus exposure and HLA in healthy donors. CDR1 is MNHEY and CDR2 is SVGAGI in the germline V gene. This CDR3 is 13 amino acids long. Trimming cost V 6 bases and J 3 bases, with 12 bases left between them. Whole-study findings and limits: In a later analysis, DRB1 alleles had the most associated TCRs; HLA-C alleles the fewest. Relative to equally common others, HLA-associated TCR beta chains showed greater clonal expansion in a later analysis.

These donors, healthy bone marrow donors, were studied. Comment on this clone: Antigen specificity is unknown.

PCR primers comprised 60 Vbeta and 13 Jbeta primers. This table comes from immunoSEQ multiplex PCR, and its TCRdb copy is limited to in-frame clones, with some not included. The sample holds approximately 180,000 clones, about 80% seen once. This rearrangement joins TRBV6-5 to TRBJ2-7; D remains ambiguous. This sequence originates from a man in his forties or fifties in good health and CMV-seropositive. The specimen was PBMCs. CDR3 DNA sequence: TGTGCCAGCAGCAAAACACAAGTCTACGAGCAGTACTTC. Translation: CASSKTQVYEQYF.